This T cell receptor beta chain was obtained from a study of T cell clones after liver transplantation (dated by TCRdb to the late 2010s). In the study overall: The samples were obtained from ITN030ST, a randomized trial that attempted immunosuppression withdrawal within 2 years after liver transplantation. Donor-reactive T cell clones were identified by TCRbeta sequencing following a pre-transplant mixed lymphocyte reaction and were subsequently tracked in post-transplant blood. As an antigen-independent comparator for the donor-reactive sequences, third party-reactive TCRbeta sequences from pre-transplant MLRs were identified as well. Of the eight recipients, a few were HCV-positive, while the remaining recipients had been transplanted for non-autoimmune, non-viral indications. Subjects received no induction therapy and standard immunosuppression until randomization at 12-24 months post-transplant. Tolerance meant complete immunosuppression withdrawal for at least one year without liver enzymes rising beyond twice the upper limit of normal. Blood samples were taken pre-transplant, pre-randomization before withdrawal, and post-randomization after full withdrawal or failed withdrawal. A cohort of 8 liver transplant recipients was studied, of whom 3 were classified as tolerant and 5 as non-tolerant.

Overall results and qualifications from the work: Once repertoire turnover was taken into account, donor-reactive detection showed a significant reduction for CD4 in 7 of 8 subjects and for CD8 in 8 of 8. Since no allograft tissue specimens were available, donor-reactive T cells may have migrated into the graft instead of being deleted. In two subjects, low numbers of available donor cells limited the measurable donor-reactive repertoire. Donor-reactive sequences decreased more than third party-reactive sequences, which suggests partial antigen-specific deletion that was not related to withdrawal success. In most of the 8 subjects, circulating donor-reactive CD4 TCRbeta sequences decreased significantly after transplant, regardless of tolerance or HCV status. Conclusions were preliminary, limited by small, heterogeneous patient numbers and non-standardized post-transplant time points.

Reading the germline V gene gives CDR1 SQVTM and CDR2 ANQGSEA. Including the terminal cysteine and phenylalanine, the CDR3 comprises 12 residues. Only the CDR3 part of the read is kept: 36 bases, read in frame from the first base. V was cut back by 6 bases and J by 5 bases, leaving a gap of 10 bases between them. Thawed unstimulated PBMCs were stained for CD3, CD4 and CD8 and FACS-sorted into CD3+CD4+ and CD3+CD8+ populations. All 8 studied subjects were randomized to withdrawal of immunosuppression. The Qiagen DNeasy Blood and Tissue Kit was used for genomic DNA isolation. High-throughput TCRbeta CDR3 sequencing of frozen genomic DNA was performed by immunoSEQ, including PCR amplification, mapping, bias correction and internal controls. The source study handled its data this way. Productive rearrangements were retained, and unique TCRbeta sequences were defined by the CDR3 nucleotide sequence together with the V and J gene. For a sequence to be called donor-reactive, it needed a frequency of at least 0.01% and at least 5-fold expansion in CFSE-low cells compared with unstimulated pre-transplant cells. Minimum frequency thresholds were set for each subject on the basis of the unstimulated sample with the lowest template count, so that a detection power of at least 90% was ensured. Jensen-Shannon divergence between the top 1000 TCRbeta sequences after and before transplant was used to measure repertoire turnover. Changes in detection of donor-reactive sequences were tested with two-sided Fisher's exact tests. The source is immuneACCESS, and TCRdb retained only in-frame sequences with V and J called. Part of the clones is not carried over; for the studies checked, unresolved V genes explain less than half of this, and the remainder is unexplained. From that table come the V and J calls and clone size; the DNA was used to work out D and trimming. Present in this sample are about 120,000 clones, about nine tenths of which were seen just once. The leading ten clones occupy 0.8% to 0.9% of the sample.

Remarks on this clone: The specificity of this receptor is unknown. There are no base qualities to consult, and no much larger clone falls within one base.

The sequence came from a human patient who received a liver transplant. The graft donor may be the source of some T cells after a transplant. Specimen: CD4+ T cells from blood, collected 12 months after liver transplant. The V gene is TRBV29-1 and the J gene is TRBJ2-2; the D gene is possibly TRBD2, with 5 bases matching. CDR3 reads: CSVSRGTGELFF. The DNA reads as follows: TGCAGCGTGAGTCGGGGAACCGGGGAGCTGTTTTTT.